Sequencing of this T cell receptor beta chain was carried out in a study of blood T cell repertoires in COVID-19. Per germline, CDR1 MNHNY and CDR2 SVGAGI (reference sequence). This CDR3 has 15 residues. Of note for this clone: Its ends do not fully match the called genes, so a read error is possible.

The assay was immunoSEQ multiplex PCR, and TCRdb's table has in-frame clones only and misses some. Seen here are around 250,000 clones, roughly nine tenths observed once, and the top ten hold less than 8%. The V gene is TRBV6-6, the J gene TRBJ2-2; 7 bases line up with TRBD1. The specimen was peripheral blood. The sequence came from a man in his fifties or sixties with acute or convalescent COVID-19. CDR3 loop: CATQTGTAKTGELFF. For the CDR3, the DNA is TGTGCCACCCAAACCGGGACAGCGAAAACCGGGGAGCTGTTTTTT.